This TCR beta chain was identified in a study of T cells in Graves' hyperthyroidism and ophthalmopathy. The overall study: Peripheral blood specimens were obtained at initial diagnosis, prior to any treatment. Study conclusions and caveats: A model using 13 V-J features told ophthalmopathy apart from stable hyperthyroidism.

Patients having uncontrolled infection, another autoimmune disease, pregnancy or lactation were not included. Amplified regions were TCR beta CDR3 sequences from RNA transcripts. RT-PCR in the first round (using the HTBI primer set) targeted the TCR CDR3. TCRdb processed the multiplex PCR reads anew with MiXCR; each CDR3 protein has one entry. The sample includes approximately 520,000 distinct CDR3 sequences, under 25% of them seen just once. In this sample, this clonotype turned up many times. The antigen is not known. The CDR3 is 18 residues long. With V trimmed by 2 bases and J by 3 bases, 15 bases remained unmatched. The germline V gene encodes CDR1 SGHVS and CDR2 FQNEAQ.

J is TRBJ1-1 and V is TRBV7-8; 7 nucleotides align to TRBD1. Sequencing was done on a sample of blood. This clonotype was obtained from a man younger than 35 with Graves' hyperthyroidism. Here the CDR3 reads CASSLRGGKAWADTEAFF. CDR3 sequence (DNA): TGTGCCAGCAGCTTAAGAGGGGGCAAAGCATGGGCGGACACTGAAGCTTTCTTT.